These 25 T cell receptor beta chains were sequenced from one sample in a study of vaccination and CD4 T cells after COVID-19. Which antigens these TCRs recognize remains unknown. Oncomine TCR Beta short-read sequencing was applied to DNA from cultured CD4+ T cells. Using its own MiXCR run on the PCR reads, TCRdb lists one record per CDR3 protein. Of tens of thousands of distinct CDR3 sequences in the sample, approximately 29% were seen once. Time point meaning: late sampling 161 to 241 days after vaccination in three convalescent patients. Treatment denoted: approximately 11-day PBMC culture with coronavirus spike peptide pools or control peptides (ViraFEST assay). Material: CD4+ T cells from blood, cultured in vitro, obtained about 7 months after SARS-CoV-2 vaccination. These receptors were obtained from a human donor who had recovered from COVID-19.

This clonotype was picked up a small number of times. The chain links TRBV5-4 to TRBJ2-7; 7 bases fit TRBD2. V was pared by 2 bases and J by 6 bases, with 8 bases of the junction left unmatched. Germline loops: CDR1 SGHNT, CDR2 YYREEE (reference sequence). The CDR3 has 14 amino acids. Here the CDR3 reads CASSLVASGGEQYF. Written as DNA, the CDR3 is TGTGCCAGCAGCTTAGTAGCTAGCGGTGGCGAGCAGTACTTC.

The J gene is TRBJ2-1, the V gene TRBV28; D gene ambiguous. The CDR3 totals 13 residues. Germline CDR1 and CDR2: MDHEN and SYDVKM. V was clipped by 5 bases and J by 4 bases, with 9 bases between them. DNA of the CDR3: TGTGCCAGCAGTCTGGACCCTTACAATGAGCAGTTCTTC. It specifies CASSLDPYNEQFF.

This clonotype occurred a few times. V is TRBV28 and J is TRBJ2-1; 10 bases agree with TRBD2. The CDR3 has 15 residues. Germline V CDR1 and CDR2: MDHEN, SYDVKM. With 6 bases clipped from V and 6 bases from J, the junction kept 8 bases outside the gene matches. The CDR3 bases are TGTGCCAGCAGCCTTCCCCTAGCGGGAGTCAATGAGCAGTTCTTC. Translated: CASSLPLAGVNEQFF.

The V gene is TRBV7-2, the J gene TRBJ1-3, with 8 positions matching TRBD1. Germline CDR1 and CDR2: SGHTA and FQGNSA. J lost 4 bases, V lost 5 bases, and 4 bases had no gene match. The CDR3 is 14 residues long. CDR3 sequence reads: CASSPGDRGNTIYF. The CDR3 DNA sequence: TGTGCCAGCAGCCCAGGGGACAGGGGAAACACCATATATTTT. The variable domain in full, with the rest retrieved from reference TRBV7-2 and TRBJ1-3, is GAGVSQSPSNKVTEKGKDVELRCDPISGHTALYWYRQSLGQGLEFLIYFQGNSAPDKSGLPSDRFSAERTGGSVSTLTIQRTQQEDSAVYLCASSPGDRGNTIYFGEGSWLTVV.

The chain joins TRBV6-1 to TRBJ2-1; D is ambiguous. V was clipped by 6 bases and J by 0 bases, with 12 bases between them. The germline CDR1 and CDR2 sequences are MNHNS and SASEGT. The CDR3 covers 15 residues. This CDR3 reads CASSGDLNSYNEQFF. CDR3 DNA sequence: TGTGCCAGCAGCGGCGACCTGAACTCCTACAATGAGCAGTTCTTC.

The CDR3 sequence is CAGNLGYTDTQYF. CDR3 nucleotide sequence: TGTGCCGGCAACTTGGGGTACACAGATACGCAGTATTTT. The chain carries TRBV6-1 and TRBJ2-3; D remains unclear. The CDR3 extends over 13 amino acids. The germline V gene has CDR1 MNHNS and CDR2 SASEGT. The V and J ends lost 11 bases and 2 bases respectively, with 14 bases between them.

This rearrangement joins TRBV4-2 to TRBJ2-2; 7 bases agree with TRBD2. Unmatched junction bases numbered 3, after V lost 0 bases and J lost 8 bases. Per germline, CDR1 LGHNA and CDR2 YNFKEQ. The CDR3 sequence is 14 residues long. Written as DNA, the CDR3 is TGTGCCAGCAGCCAAGATAAGCGGGAAGGGGAGCTGTTTTTT. This encodes CASSQDKREGELFF.

Only a few counts were recorded for this clonotype. V usage is TRBV28 and J usage is TRBJ2-5; tentatively, D is TRBD2 (5 bases). This CDR3 spans 13 amino acids. The V gene's germline CDR1 is MDHEN and CDR2 SYDVKM. Trimming removed 8 bases at V and 6 bases at J, with 16 bases between. CDR3 region: CASEWRPGKTQYF. The CDR3 DNA reads TGTGCCAGCGAATGGAGGCCGGGGAAGACCCAGTACTTC.

By share of the sample, this clonotype is medium-sized. The chain carries TRBV7-6 and TRBJ1-1; D may be TRBD1 (6 bases). V was cut by 5 bases and J by 4 bases, with 17 bases left in between. CDR3 length: 15 amino acids. The germline V gene encodes CDR1 SGHVS and CDR2 FNYEAQ. The DNA of the CDR3 is TGTGCCAGCAGCAGACAGGCGTCTACGGGCACTGAAGCTTTCTTT. It codes for CASSRQASTGTEAFF.

This clonotype was detected a few times. This rearrangement joins TRBV20-1 to TRBJ1-2; D not resolved. Trimming left V 0 bases short and J 0 bases short, with 5 bases between. CDR1 is DFQATT, CDR2 SNEGSKA, per germline (reference sequence). The CDR3 is 13 residues long. DNA for the CDR3: TGCAGTGCTAGAGATGGACCTAACTATGGCTACACCTTC. This translates into CSARDGPNYGYTF.

This clonotype showed up just a few times. The rearrangement joins TRBV20-1 to TRBJ2-3; D is uncertain. The CDR3 spans 15 residues. Per germline, CDR1 DFQATT and CDR2 SNEGSKA (reference sequence). V was pared by 5 bases and J by 4 bases, with 19 bases between. The CDR3 loop is CSASLDPRLPDTQYF. For the CDR3, the DNA is TGCAGTGCTTCCCTAGACCCCAGGTTGCCAGATACGCAGTATTTT.

This clonotype was recorded a few times. V gene TRBV7-3 combines with J gene TRBJ2-1; the D call may be TRBD1 or TRBD2 (5 bases each). In germline, CDR1 is SGHTA, CDR2 FQGTGA. Trimming shortened V by 1 base and J by 9 bases, and 13 bases separated the two germline ends. This CDR3 is 14 amino acids long. The CDR3 DNA reads TGTGCCAGCAGCTTAATGGGACCGAAGAGTGAGCAGTTCTTC. Amino acid sequence: CASSLMGPKSEQFF.

This clonotype appeared a few times. V is TRBV5-1 and J is TRBJ1-2, with 9 bases matching TRBD1. The V and J ends lost 4 bases and 7 bases, in that order; junction bases with no gene match: 11. CDR3 length: 15 residues. In germline, CDR1 is SGHRS, CDR2 YFSETQ. The CDR3 sequence: CASSRAGTGIGGYTF. The CDR3 DNA reads as TGCGCCAGCAGCAGAGCCGGGACAGGGATTGGTGGCTACACCTTC.

The gene calls are TRBV6-4 and TRBJ1-1, with 7 bases identical to TRBD1. V lost 0 bases, J lost 4 bases, and 2 bases stayed unmatched. The length of the CDR3 is 14 residues. Looked up from germline, CDR1 is MRHNA and CDR2 is SNTAGT. CDR3 loop: CASSDSDRATEAFF. The CDR3 bases are TGTGCCAGCAGTGACTCCGACAGGGCCACTGAAGCTTTCTTT.

The chain combines TRBV20-1 with TRBJ2-1, with TRBD2 identical over 7 bases. This CDR3 is 16 amino acids long. Germline V gene sequence: CDR1 DFQATT, CDR2 SNEGSKA (reference sequence). Trimming took 6 bases from V and 2 from J; bases not matched to a gene: 13. The CDR3 bases are TGCAGTGCCGAAGAAGCTAGCGGCAATGCCTACAATGAGCAGTTCTTC. Translating gives CSAEEASGNAYNEQFF.

CDR3 sequence reads: CASSLWPGASKNIQYF. The CDR3 nucleotides are TGTGCCAGCAGTTTATGGCCGGGGGCGTCCAAAAACATTCAGTACTTC. J is TRBJ2-4 and V is TRBV27; D might be TRBD1 or TRBD2, each matching 6 bases. CDR3 length equals 16 residues. Germline CDR1 is MNHEY and CDR2 is SMNVEV (reference sequence). V was cut by 1 base and J by 2 bases, with 12 bases left in between.

CDR3 in DNA: TGTGCCAGCAGGAGGGACAGGGGAGTTGGAGAGACCCAGTACTTC. Translated, it gives CASRRDRGVGETQYF. The chain uses TRBV7-2 and TRBJ2-5, with 10 bases lining up with TRBD1. The germline gives CDR1 SGHTA, CDR2 FQGNSA. CDR3 length equals 15 residues. The V and J ends lost 6 bases and 4 bases, in that order; junction bases with no gene match: 8.

The rearrangement joins TRBV18 to TRBJ1-5; 8 positions agree with TRBD1. V shed 3 bases and J 0 bases; nucleotides not matched to a gene: 1. Germline V gene lookup returns CDR1 KGHSH and CDR2 LQKENI. This CDR3 is built from 15 residues. This CDR3 reads CASSPGQGSNQPQHF. For the CDR3, the DNA is TGTGCCAGCTCACCCGGACAGGGTAGCAATCAGCCCCAGCATTTT.

The V call is TRBV20-1, the J call TRBJ2-5; D uncertain. From germline, CDR1 is DFQATT and CDR2 SNEGSKA (reference sequence). The V end was cut by 4 bases, the J end by 5 bases, with 20 bases between. The CDR3 is 15 amino acids. CDR3 in amino acids: CSATRPGLGLETQYF. CDR3 coding DNA: TGCAGTGCTACCCGCCCCGGGCTGGGTCTGGAGACCCAGTACTTC.

The chain employs TRBV5-1 and TRBJ1-2; TRBD1 matches at 11 bases. CDR3 length equals 15 residues. Trimming cost V 7 bases and J 2 bases; bases outside gene matches: 7. The germline CDR1 and CDR2 sequences are SGHRS and YFSETQ. CDR3 coding DNA: TGCGCCAGCGCCGGACAGGGGGCCATCAACTATGGCTACACCTTC. This gives the protein CASAGQGAINYGYTF.

This clonotype has only a few counts. This chain connects TRBV24-1 to TRBJ2-5; perhaps D is TRBD1 or TRBD2 (6 bases each). The length of the CDR3 is 13 residues. Trimming took off 3 bases at V and 5 bases at J, with 9 bases between the two ends. Germline lookup yields CDR1 KGHDR and CDR2 SFDVKD. The CDR3 spells CATSDGGLETQYF. In DNA, the CDR3 is TGTGCCACCAGTGATGGGGGGCTGGAGACCCAGTACTTC.

This chain joins TRBV2 and TRBJ1-5; D may be TRBD1 (6 bases). Trimming cost V 4 bases and J 6 bases, with 13 bases left between them. CDR3 size: 14 residues. Germline CDR1 and CDR2: SNHLY and FYNNEI. The CDR3 DNA follows: TGTGCCAGCAGTGGTAGGGGGGCCGGTCAGCCCCAGCATTTT. Amino acid sequence: CASSGRGAGQPQHF. The full variable domain, completed using reference TRBV2 and TRBJ1-5, is EPEVTQTPSHQVTQMGQEVILRCVPISNHLYFYWYRQILGQKVEFLVSFYNNEISEKSEIFDDQFSVERPDGSNFTLKIRSTKLEDSAMYFCASSGRGAGQPQHFGDGTRLSIL.

There are a few counts of this clonotype. V and J are TRBV7-2 and TRBJ2-5, with TRBD2 matching over 10 bases. This CDR3 contains 15 residues. Germline CDR1 reads SGHTA; CDR2 reads FQGNSA. J lost 3 bases, V lost 5 bases, and 6 bases had no gene match. In nucleotides, the CDR3 is TGTGCCAGCAGCAGCATCACTAGCGGGAAAGAGACCCAGTACTTC. It codes for CASSSITSGKETQYF.

This clonotype came up a few times. V gene TRBV7-2 combines with J gene TRBJ1-1; tentatively, D is TRBD1 (5 bases). The CDR3 loop spans 13 amino acids. Germline V gives CDR1 SGHTA, CDR2 FQGNSA. The V end lost 7 bases, the J end lost 7 bases, and 16 bases lay between the germline ends. CDR3 nucleotides: TGTGCCAGCACAAGACGGGGCTCCATTGAAGCTTTCTTT. It is translated as CASTRRGSIEAFF.

This clonotype is categorized as medium-sized (0.01 to 0.1%). The gene calls are TRBV6-1 and TRBJ1-6; maybe TRBD1 (5 bases). From germline, CDR1 is MNHNS and CDR2 SASEGT. The length of the CDR3 is 15 residues. V was clipped by 7 bases and J by 5 bases, with 15 bases between them. Here the CDR3 reads CASTPRQPDNSPLHF. The DNA for the CDR3 is TGTGCCAGCACCCCTCGACAGCCCGATAATTCACCCCTCCACTTT.